This note documents a single T cell receptor (beta chain) sequence. Antigen specificity is unknown. Only in-frame clones appear in the TCRdb table, and some are missing; sequencing was by immunoSEQ multiplex PCR. Among some 150,000 clones listed, 90% to 95% were seen once. These data belong to a study of T cell responses to AZD1222 COVID-19 vaccine. The CDR3 is 14 residues long. Germline loops: CDR1 SGHNT, CDR2 YYREEE (reference sequence). Trimming at V came to 4 bases and at J to 3 bases, leaving 6 bases not matched to a gene. Regarding the study as a whole: A rise in Spike-specific TCR breadth and depth followed two AZD1222 doses. Spike was spanned by vaccine-associated CD4 TCRs, which were dominant at 160-218 and 743-854.

V gene TRBV5-4 combines with J gene TRBJ2-7, with TRBD1 matching 8 bases. The TCR comes from an adult in good health. The starting material was peripheral blood, obtained on day 0 of AZD1222 vaccination. In DNA form, the CDR3 reads TGTGCCAGCAGCGGCGGACAGGGAAGCTACGAGCAGTACTTC. This codes for CASSGGQGSYEQYF.